The entry below gives a single T cell receptor beta chain sequence along with its context. What it recognizes is unknown. Primers for the PCR totalled 60 Vbeta and 13 Jbeta. Clones were read by immunoSEQ multiplex PCR, and TCRdb kept only the in-frame ones, dropping some. This sample's clone table lists 150,000 to 200,000 clones. This entry is derived from a study of cytomegalovirus exposure and HLA in healthy donors. Points from the study as a whole: For presence/absence analyses, sequencing depth was assumed to be roughly uniform across donors. Certain sequence variants were highly shared and formed a cluster, and this cluster was likely a sequencing artifact. In a later analysis, the majority of CMV-associated beta chains seemingly showed HLA restriction. Analysis was carried out at a later point, and it linked a missense DCLRE1C variant to TCR beta V- and J-gene trimming.

From germline, CDR1 is SGHTA and CDR2 FQGNSA. With 1 base clipped from V and 7 bases from J, the junction kept 4 bases outside the gene matches. The CDR3 runs 14 residues. This rearrangement joins TRBV7-2 to TRBJ2-5, with TRBD1 identical over 9 bases. The sample consisted of PBMCs. This TCR was recovered from a boy younger than 18 in good health and CMV-seronegative. CDR3 residues: CASSLVRQGVTQYF. The DNA of the CDR3 is TGTGCCAGCAGCTTAGTTCGACAGGGGGTGACCCAGTACTTC.